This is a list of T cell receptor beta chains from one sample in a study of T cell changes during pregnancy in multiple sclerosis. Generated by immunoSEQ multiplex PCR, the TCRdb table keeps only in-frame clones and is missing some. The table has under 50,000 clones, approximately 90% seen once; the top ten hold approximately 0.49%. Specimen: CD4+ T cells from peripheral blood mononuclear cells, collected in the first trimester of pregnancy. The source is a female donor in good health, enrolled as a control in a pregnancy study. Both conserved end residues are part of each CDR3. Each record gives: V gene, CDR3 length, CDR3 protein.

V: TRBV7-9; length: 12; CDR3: CASSFNTDTQYF
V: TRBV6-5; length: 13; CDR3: CASSRDRTGGYTF
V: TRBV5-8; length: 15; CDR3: CASSLLRRSSYEQYF
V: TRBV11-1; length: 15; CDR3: CASSLGQGPQETQYF
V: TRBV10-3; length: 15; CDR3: CAISEGAQGNSPLHF
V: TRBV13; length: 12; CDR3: CASSRDSYEQYF
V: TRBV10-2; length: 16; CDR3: CASSESRGGTGNTIYF
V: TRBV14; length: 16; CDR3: CASSPHRLTGTGELFF
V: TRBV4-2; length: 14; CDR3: CASSRGQKDYGYTF
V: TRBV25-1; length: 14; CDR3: CASSDAGYQETQYF
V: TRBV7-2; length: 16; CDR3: CASSLTSGGPYNEQFF
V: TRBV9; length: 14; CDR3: CASSVQGSYNEQFF
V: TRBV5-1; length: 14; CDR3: CASSLGPGTDTQYF
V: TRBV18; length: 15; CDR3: CASSFTGKDTGELFF